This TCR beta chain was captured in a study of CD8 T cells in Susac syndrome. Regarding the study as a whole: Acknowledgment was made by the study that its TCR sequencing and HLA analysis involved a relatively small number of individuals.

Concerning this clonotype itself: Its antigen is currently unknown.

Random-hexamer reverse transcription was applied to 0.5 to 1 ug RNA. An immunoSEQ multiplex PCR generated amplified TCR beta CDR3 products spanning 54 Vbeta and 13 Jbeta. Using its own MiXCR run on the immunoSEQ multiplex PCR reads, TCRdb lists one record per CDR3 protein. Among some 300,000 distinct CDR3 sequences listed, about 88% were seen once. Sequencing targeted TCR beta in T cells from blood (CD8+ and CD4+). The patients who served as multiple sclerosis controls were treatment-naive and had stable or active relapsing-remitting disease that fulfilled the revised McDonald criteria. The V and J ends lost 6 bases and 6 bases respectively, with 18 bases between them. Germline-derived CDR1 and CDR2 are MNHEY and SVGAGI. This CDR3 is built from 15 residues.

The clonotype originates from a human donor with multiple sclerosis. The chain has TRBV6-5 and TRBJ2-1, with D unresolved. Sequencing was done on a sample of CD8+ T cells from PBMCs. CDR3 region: CASRTALGSPNEQFF. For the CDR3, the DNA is TGTGCCAGCAGGACCGCCCTGGGCTCACCCAATGAGCAGTTCTTC.